This TCR beta chain emerged from a study of beta chain features in type 1 diabetes. Expressed TCRB transcripts got sequenced, as all isolated RNA was reverse transcribed. Measured with immunoSEQ multiplex PCR; TCRdb has only the in-frame clones, and not every one. Of about half a million clones listed, approximately 30% are singletons. Unmatched junction bases numbered 6, after V lost 1 base and J lost 3 bases. The CDR3 loop spans 16 amino acids. From germline, CDR1 is GTSNPN and CDR2 SVGIG (reference sequence). The sequenced sample consisted of naive CD4+ T cells from blood. The chain carries TRBV30 and TRBJ2-3; 11 nucleotides line up with TRBD2. This TCR was sampled from a man between 18 and 35 years old in good health. The CDR3 DNA reads TGTGCCTGGAGTGCAGGCCTAGCGGGAGGTACAGATACGCAGTATTTT. This encodes CAWSAGLAGGTDTQYF.